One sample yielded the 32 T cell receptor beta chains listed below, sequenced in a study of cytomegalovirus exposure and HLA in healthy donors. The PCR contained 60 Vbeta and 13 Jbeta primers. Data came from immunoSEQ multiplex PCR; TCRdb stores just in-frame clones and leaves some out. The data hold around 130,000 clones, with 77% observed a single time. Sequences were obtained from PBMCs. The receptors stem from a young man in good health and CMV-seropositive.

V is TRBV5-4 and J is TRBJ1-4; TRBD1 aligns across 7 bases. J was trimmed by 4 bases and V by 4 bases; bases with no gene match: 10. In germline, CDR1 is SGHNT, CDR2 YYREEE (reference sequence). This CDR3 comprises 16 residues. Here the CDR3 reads CASSAYRGRINEKLFF. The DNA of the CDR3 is TGTGCCAGCAGCGCTTACAGGGGAAGGATTAATGAAAAACTGTTTTTT.

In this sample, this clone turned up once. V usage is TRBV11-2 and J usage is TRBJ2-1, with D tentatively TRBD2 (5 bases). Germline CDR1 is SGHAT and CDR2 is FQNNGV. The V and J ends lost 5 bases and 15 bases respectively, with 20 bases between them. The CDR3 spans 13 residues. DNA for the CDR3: TGTGCCAGCAGCCCTATAGGGCTAGCTACGCGGTTCTTC. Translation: CASSPIGLATRFF.

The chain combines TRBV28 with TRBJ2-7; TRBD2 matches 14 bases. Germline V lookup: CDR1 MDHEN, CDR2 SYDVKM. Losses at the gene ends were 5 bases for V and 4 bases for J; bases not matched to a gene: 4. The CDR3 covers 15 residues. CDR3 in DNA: TGTGCCAGCAGTGGGACTAGCGGGGGTTTTTACGAGCAGTACTTC. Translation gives CASSGTSGGFYEQYF.

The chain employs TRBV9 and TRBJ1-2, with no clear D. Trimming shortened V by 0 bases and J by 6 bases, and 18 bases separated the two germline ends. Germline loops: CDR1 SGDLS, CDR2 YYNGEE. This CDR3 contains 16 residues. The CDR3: CASSVAVRERADGYTF. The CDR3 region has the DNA TGTGCCAGCAGCGTAGCCGTCCGGGAGCGTGCGGATGGCTACACCTTC.

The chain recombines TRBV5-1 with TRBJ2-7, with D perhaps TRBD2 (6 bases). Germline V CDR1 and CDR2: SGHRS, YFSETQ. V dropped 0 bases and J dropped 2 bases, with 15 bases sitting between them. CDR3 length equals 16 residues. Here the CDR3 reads CASSLGPPGVPYEQYF. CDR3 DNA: TGCGCCAGCAGCTTGGGGCCACCGGGGGTTCCCTACGAGCAGTACTTC.

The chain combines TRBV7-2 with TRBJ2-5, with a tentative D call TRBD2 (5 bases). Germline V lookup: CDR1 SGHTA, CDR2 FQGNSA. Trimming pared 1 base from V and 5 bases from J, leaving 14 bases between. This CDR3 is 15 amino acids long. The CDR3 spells CASSLVWDRRETQYF. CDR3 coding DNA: TGTGCCAGCAGCTTAGTCTGGGATAGGAGGGAGACCCAGTACTTC.

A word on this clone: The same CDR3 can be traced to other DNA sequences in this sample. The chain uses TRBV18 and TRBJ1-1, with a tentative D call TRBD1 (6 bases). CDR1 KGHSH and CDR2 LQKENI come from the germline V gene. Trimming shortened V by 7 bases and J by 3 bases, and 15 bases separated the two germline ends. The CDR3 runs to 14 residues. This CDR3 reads CASLNRGGDTEAFF. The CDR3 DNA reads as TGTGCCAGCTTAAATAGAGGGGGGGACACTGAAGCTTTCTTT.

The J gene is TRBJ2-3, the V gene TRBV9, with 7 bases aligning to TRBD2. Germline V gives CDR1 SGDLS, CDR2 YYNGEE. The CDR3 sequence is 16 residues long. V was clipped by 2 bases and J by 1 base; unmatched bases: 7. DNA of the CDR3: TGTGCCAGCAGCGTGCCCCGCGGGGGTGGCACAGATACGCAGTATTTT. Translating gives CASSVPRGGGTDTQYF.

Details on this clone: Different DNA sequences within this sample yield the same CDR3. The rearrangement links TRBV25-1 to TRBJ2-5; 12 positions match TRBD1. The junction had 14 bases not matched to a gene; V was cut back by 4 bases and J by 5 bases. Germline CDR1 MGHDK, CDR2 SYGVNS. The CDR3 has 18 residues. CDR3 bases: TGTGCCAGCAGTGCTAAGACGTTTGGGACAGGGGGCTTGGAGACCCAGTACTTC. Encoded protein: CASSAKTFGTGGLETQYF.

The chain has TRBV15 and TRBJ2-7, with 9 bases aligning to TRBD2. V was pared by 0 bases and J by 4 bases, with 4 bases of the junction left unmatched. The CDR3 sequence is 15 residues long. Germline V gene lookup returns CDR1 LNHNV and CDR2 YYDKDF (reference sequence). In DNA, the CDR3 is TGTGCCACCAGCAGAGATGCGGGGGGGTTTTACGAGCAGTACTTC. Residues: CATSRDAGGFYEQYF. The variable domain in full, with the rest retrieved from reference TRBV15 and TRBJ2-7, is DAMVIQNPRYQVTQFGKPVTLSCSQTLNHNVMYWYQQKSSQAPKLLFHYYDKDFNNEADTPDNFQSRRPNTSFCFLDIRSPGLGDTAMYLCATSRDAGGFYEQYFGPGTRLTVT.

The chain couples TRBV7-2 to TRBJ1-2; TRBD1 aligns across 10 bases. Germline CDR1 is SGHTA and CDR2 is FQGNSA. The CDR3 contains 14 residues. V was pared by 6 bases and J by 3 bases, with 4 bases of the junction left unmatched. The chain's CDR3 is CASSQGQGDYGYTF. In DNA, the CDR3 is TGTGCCAGCAGTCAAGGACAGGGGGACTATGGCTACACCTTC.

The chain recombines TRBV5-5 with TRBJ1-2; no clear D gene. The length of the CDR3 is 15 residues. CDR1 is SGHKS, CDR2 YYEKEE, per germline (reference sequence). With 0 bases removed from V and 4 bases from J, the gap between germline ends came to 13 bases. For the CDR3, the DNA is TGTGCCAGCAGCTTGGGGGCCAGGCCGGCCTATGGCTACACCTTC. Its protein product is CASSLGARPAYGYTF.

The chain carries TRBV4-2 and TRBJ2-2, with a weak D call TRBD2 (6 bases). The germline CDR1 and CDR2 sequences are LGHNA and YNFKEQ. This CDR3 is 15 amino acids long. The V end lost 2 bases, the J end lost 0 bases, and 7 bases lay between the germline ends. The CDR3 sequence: CASSQRTTNTGELFF. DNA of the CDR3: TGTGCCAGCAGCCAACGGACTACGAACACCGGGGAGCTGTTTTTT.

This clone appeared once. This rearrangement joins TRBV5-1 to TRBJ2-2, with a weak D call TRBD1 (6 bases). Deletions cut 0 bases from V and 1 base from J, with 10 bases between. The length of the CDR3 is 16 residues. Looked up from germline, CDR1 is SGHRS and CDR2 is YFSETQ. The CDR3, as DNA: TGCGCCAGCAGCTTGGAGGGGGTCGGGAACACCGGGGAGCTGTTTTTT. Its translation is CASSLEGVGNTGELFF.

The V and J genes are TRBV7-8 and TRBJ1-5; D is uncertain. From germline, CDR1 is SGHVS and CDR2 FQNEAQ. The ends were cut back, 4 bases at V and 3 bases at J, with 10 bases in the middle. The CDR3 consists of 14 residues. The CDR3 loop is CASSSRLPNQPQHF. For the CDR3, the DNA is TGTGCCAGCAGCTCCCGACTGCCCAATCAGCCCCAGCATTTT. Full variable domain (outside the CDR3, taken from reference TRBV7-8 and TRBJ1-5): GAGVSQSPRYKVAKRGQDVALRCDPISGHVSLFWYQQALGQGPEFLTYFQNEAQLDKSGLPSDRFFAERPEGSVSTLKIQRTQQEDSAVYLCASSSRLPNQPQHFGDGTRLSIL.

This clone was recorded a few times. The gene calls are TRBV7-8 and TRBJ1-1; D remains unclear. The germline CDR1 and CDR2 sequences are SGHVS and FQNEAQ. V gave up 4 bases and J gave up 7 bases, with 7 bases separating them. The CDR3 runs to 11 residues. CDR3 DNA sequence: TGTGCCAGCAGCTCTAGATATGAAGCTTTCTTT. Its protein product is CASSSRYEAFF.

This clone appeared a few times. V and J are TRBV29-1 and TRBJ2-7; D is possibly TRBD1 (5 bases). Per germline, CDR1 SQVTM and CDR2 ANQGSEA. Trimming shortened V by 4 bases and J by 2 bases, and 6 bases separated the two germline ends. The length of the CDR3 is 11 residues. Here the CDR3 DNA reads TGCAGCGTTGCACAGGCCTACGAGCAGTACTTC. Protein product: CSVAQAYEQYF.

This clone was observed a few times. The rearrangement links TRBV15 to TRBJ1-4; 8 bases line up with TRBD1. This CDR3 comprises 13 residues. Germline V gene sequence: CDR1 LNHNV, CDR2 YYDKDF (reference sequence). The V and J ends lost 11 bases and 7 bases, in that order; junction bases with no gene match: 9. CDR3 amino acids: CAANRGGSEKLFF. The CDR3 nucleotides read TGTGCCGCCAACAGGGGGGGATCTGAAAAACTGTTTTTT.

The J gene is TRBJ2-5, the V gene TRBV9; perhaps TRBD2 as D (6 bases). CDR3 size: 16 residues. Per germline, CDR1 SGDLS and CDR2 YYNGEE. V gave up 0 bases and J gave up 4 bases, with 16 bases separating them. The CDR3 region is CASSVDLATRGETQYF. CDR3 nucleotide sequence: TGTGCCAGCAGCGTAGATTTAGCGACTAGGGGAGAGACCCAGTACTTC.

The CDR3 bases are TGTGCCAGCAGGATGGGACTCCAGGGTGAGCAGTTCTTC. Translated, it gives CASRMGLQGEQFF. The rearrangement uses TRBV6-5 and TRBJ2-1, with D possibly matching TRBD2 (6 bases). The CDR3 runs 13 residues. Trimming shortened V by 6 bases and J by 9 bases, and 15 bases separated the two germline ends. Looked up from germline, CDR1 is MNHEY and CDR2 is SVGAGI.

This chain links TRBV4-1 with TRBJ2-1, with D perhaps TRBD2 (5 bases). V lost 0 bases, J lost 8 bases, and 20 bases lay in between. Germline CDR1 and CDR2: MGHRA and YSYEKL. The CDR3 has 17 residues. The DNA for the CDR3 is TGCGCCAGCAGCCAAGATCTGAGCGGCCCCCTTTTGCATGAGCAGTTCTTC. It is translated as CASSQDLSGPLLHEQFF.

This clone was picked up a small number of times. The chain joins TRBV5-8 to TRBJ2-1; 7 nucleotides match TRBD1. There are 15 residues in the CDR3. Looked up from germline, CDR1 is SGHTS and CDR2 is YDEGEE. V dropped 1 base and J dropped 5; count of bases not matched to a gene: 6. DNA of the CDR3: TGTGCCAGCAGCTTGAGGGACAGTCTTCACAATGAGCAGTTCTTC. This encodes CASSLRDSLHNEQFF. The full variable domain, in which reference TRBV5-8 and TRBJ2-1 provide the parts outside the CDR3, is EAGVTQSPTHLIKTRGQQATLRCSPISGHTSVYWYQQALGLGLQFLLWYDEGEERNRGNFPPRFSGRQFPNYSSELNVNALELEDSALYLCASSLRDSLHNEQFFGPGTRLTVL.

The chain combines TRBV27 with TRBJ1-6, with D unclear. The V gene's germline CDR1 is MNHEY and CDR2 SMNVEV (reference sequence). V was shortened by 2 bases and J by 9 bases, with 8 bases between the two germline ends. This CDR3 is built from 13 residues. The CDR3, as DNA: TGTGCCAGCAGTTTAGGCTCGGGTTCACCCCTCCACTTT. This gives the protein CASSLGSGSPLHF.

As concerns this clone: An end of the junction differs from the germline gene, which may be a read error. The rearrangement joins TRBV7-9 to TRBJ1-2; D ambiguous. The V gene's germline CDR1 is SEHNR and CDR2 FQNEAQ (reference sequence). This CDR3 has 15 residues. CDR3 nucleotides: TGTGCCAGCAGCCTGGCTTTAACTCGAAACTATGGCCACACCTTC. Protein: CASSLALTRNYGHTF.

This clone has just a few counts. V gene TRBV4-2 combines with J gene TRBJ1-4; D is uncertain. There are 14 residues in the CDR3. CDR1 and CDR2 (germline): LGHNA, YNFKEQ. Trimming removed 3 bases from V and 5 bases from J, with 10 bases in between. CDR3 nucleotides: TGTGCCAGCAGCCAGAGGTTGGTAAATGAAAAACTGTTTTTT. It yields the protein CASSQRLVNEKLFF.

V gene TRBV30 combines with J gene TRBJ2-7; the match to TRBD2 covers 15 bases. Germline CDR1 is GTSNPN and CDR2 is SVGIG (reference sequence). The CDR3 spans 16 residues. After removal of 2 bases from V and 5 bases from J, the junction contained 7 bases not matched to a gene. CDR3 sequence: CAWSPGTSGGLDEQYF. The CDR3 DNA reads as TGTGCCTGGAGTCCCGGGACTAGCGGGGGGTTGGACGAGCAGTACTTC. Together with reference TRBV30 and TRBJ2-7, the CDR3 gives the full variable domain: SQTIHQWPATLVQPVGSPLSLECTVEGTSNPNLYWYRQAAGRGLQLLFYSVGIGQISSEVPQNLSASRPQDRQFILSSKKLLLSDSGFYLCAWSPGTSGGLDEQYFGPGTRLTVT.

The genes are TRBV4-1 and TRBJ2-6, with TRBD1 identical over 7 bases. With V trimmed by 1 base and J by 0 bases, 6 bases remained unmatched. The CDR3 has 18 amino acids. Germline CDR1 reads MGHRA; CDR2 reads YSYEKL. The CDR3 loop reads CASSQAGQPSSGANVLTF. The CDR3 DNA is TGCGCCAGCAGCCAAGCGGGACAGCCCAGCTCTGGGGCCAACGTCCTGACTTTC.

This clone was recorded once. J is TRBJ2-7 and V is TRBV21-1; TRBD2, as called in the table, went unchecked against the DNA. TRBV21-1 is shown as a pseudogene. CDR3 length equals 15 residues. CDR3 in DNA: TGTGCCAGCAGCAAAGGGGGGGGGACATACTACGAGCAGTACTTC. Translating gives CASSKGGGTYYEQYF.

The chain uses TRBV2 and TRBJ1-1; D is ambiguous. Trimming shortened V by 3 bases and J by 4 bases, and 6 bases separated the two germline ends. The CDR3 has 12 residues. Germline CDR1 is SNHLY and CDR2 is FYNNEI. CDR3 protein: CASSDEVTEAFF. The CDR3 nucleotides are TGTGCCAGCAGTGATGAGGTCACTGAAGCTTTCTTT.

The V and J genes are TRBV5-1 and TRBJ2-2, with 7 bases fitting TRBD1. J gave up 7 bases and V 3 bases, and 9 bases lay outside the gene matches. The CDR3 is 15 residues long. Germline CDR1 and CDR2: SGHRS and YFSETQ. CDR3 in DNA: TGCGCCAGCAGCTACGGACAGGTCCGGGGCGGGGAGCTGTTTTTT. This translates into CASSYGQVRGGELFF.

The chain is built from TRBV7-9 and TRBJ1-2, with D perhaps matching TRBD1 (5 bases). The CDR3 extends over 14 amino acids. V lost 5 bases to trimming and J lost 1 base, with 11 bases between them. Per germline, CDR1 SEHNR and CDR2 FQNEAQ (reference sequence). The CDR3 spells CASSTTDSNYGYTF. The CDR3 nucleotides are TGTGCCAGCAGCACCACCGACAGTAACTATGGCTACACCTTC.

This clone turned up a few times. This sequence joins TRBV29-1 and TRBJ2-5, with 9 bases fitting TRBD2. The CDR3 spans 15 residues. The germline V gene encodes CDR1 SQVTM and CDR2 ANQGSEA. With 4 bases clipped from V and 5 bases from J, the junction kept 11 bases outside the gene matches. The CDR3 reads CSVAPWTSAGETQYF. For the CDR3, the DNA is TGCAGCGTTGCACCTTGGACTAGCGCGGGGGAGACCCAGTACTTC.